This T cell receptor (beta chain) is from a study of blood T cell repertoires in COVID-19. Study information: COVID-19 samples collected from the United States, Italy and Spain covered acute and convalescent phases. The analysed material was cDNA or gDNA that came from T cells, B-cell-depleted T cells, or PBMCs.

In the original analysis: Estimates of nucleated cell counts were drawn from the amplification of reference gene primers. Measured with immunoSEQ multiplex PCR; TCRdb has only the in-frame clones, and not every one. Clone size and the V and J calls come from that table; the DNA yielded D and trimming. The data show around 150,000 clones, over 70% seen once. Germline lookup yields CDR1 ENHRY and CDR2 SYGVKD. Trimming took 3 bases from V and 7 from J; bases not matched to a gene: 8. The CDR3 has 15 amino acids. The sequenced material came from peripheral blood. The V call is TRBV10-3, the J call TRBJ1-2; 10 nucleotides line up with TRBD1. This TCR was recovered from a middle-aged man with active COVID-19. In nucleotides, the CDR3 is TGTGCCATCAGTGAACGGGGACAGGGGTATGGTGGCTACACCTTC. This gives the protein CAISERGQGYGGYTF.